This entry concerns a single T cell receptor beta chain. Its antigen is not known. The CDR3 sequence is 14 residues long. CDR1 and CDR2 (germline): SNHLY, FYNNEI. Trimming left V 6 bases short and J 0 bases short, with 12 bases between. The data stem from a study of OX40 agonist ivuxolimab in advanced cancers. Findings and limits, study-wide: Not determined was the antigen specificity of the expanded peripheral T cells.

Systemic immunosuppression or a history of autoimmune disease excluded patients. Baseline was the first blood sampling point, followed by cycle 4 day 1 and cycle 7 day 1. Assay: immunoSEQ multiplex PCR; the TCRdb copy retains only in-frame clones and omits some. Seen here are some 21,000 clones, more than 80% observed once, and the top ten hold roughly 49%. Source: CD4+ or CD8+ T cells sorted from blood, taken in a trial of the OX40 agonist ivuxolimab. The sequence came from an adult with an advanced solid tumor such as melanoma, head and neck, liver or kidney cancer. The rearrangement links TRBV2 to TRBJ2-7; D might be TRBD1 or TRBD2, each matching 5 bases. The CDR3 nucleotides read TGTGCCAGCAGAGGTGGGGGTCACTCCTACGAGCAGTACTTC. Translated: CASRGGGHSYEQYF.